This TCR beta chain was captured in a study of molecular identifiers for immune sequencing clone quantification. Via MiXCR, TCRdb re-called the PCR reads, giving one row per CDR3 protein. The sample yields around 470,000 distinct CDR3 sequences, 25% seen once. The germline V and J ends were trimmed by 3 bases and 2 bases, with 14 bases remaining between them. This CDR3 is built from 17 residues. Germline CDR1 reads SGHDN; CDR2 reads FVKESK. This clonotype was observed at least ten times. Sequenced sample: naive CD8+ T cells from blood, with Jurkat cell RNA spiked in. Documented subset: FACS-sorted CD8+CD4-CCR7+CD45RA+ naive T cells. The TCR sequence derives from a human donor in good health. Some libraries in this study had Jurkat cell RNA spiked in. This chain links TRBV14 with TRBJ2-6; D unclear. CDR3: CASSQVFIGPGANVLTF. In DNA form, the CDR3 reads TGTGCCAGCAGCCAGGTCTTTATAGGGCCTGGGGCCAACGTCCTGACTTTC.